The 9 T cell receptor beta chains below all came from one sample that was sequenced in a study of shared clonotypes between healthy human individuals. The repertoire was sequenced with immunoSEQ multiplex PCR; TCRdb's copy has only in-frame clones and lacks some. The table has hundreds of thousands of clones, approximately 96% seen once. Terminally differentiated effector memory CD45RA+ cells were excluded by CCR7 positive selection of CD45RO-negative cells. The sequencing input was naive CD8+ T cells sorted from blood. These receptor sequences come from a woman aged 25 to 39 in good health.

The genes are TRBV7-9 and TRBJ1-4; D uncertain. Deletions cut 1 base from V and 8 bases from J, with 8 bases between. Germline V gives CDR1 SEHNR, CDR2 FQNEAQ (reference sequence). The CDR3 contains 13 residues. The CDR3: CASSLVSGEKLFF. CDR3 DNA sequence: TGTGCCAGCAGCTTAGTGAGTGGCGAAAAACTGTTTTTT.

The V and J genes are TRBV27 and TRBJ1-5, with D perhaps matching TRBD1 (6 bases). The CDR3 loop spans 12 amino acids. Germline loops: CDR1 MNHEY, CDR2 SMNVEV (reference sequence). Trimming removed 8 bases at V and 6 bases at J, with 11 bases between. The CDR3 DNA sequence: TGTGCCAGCGCAGGGGCTGGTCAGCCCCAGCATTTT. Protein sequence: CASAGAGQPQHF.

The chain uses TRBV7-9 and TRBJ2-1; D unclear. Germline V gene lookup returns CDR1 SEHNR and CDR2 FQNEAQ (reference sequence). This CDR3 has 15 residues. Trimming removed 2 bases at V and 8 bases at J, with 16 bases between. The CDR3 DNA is TGTGCCAGCAGCTTATTTGATCGGTTCCCCCATGAGCAGTTCTTC. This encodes CASSLFDRFPHEQFF.

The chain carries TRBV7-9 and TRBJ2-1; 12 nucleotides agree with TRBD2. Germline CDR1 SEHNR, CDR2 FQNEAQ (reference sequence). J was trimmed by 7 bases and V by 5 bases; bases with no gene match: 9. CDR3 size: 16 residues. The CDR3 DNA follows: TGTGCCAGCAGCCCGCTAGCGGGAGGGCCCGGGAATGAGCAGTTCTTC. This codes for CASSPLAGGPGNEQFF. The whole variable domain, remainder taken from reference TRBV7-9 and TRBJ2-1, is DTGVSQNPRHKITKRGQNVTFRCDPISEHNRLYWYRQTLGQGPEFLTYFQNEAQLEKSRLLSDRFSAERPKGSFSTLEIQRTEQGDSAMYLCASSPLAGGPGNEQFFGPGTRLTVL.

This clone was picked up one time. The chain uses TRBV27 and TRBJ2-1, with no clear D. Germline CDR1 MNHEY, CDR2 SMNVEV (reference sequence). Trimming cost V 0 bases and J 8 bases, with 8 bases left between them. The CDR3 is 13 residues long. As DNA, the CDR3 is TGTGCCAGCAGTTTATCGGCGAGGCATGAGCAGTTCTTC. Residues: CASSLSARHEQFF.

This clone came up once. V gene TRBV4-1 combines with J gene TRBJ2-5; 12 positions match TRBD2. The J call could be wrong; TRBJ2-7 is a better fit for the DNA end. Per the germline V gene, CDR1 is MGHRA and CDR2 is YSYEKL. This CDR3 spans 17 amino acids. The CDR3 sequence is CASSQDLAGGLSYEQYF. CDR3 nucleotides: TGCGCCAGCAGCCAAGATCTAGCGGGAGGGTTATCCTACGAGCAGTACTTC.

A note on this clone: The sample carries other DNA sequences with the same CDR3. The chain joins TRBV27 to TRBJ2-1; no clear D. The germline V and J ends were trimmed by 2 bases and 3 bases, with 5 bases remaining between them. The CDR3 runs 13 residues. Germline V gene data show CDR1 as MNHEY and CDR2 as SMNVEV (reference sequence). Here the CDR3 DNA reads TGTGCCAGCAGTTTAGCCAGCTACAATGAGCAGTTCTTC. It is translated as CASSLASYNEQFF.

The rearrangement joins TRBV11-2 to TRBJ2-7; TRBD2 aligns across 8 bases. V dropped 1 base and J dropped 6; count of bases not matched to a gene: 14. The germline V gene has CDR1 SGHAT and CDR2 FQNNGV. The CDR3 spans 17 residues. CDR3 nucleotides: TGTGCCAGCAGCTTAGTGGTTGCAGCGGGAGAGTCGGGCGAGCAGTACTTC. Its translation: CASSLVVAAGESGEQYF. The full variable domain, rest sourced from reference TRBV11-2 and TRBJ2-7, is EAGVAQSPRYKIIEKRQSVAFWCNPISGHATLYWYQQILGQGPKLLIQFQNNGVVDDSQLPKDRFSAERLKGVDSTLKIQPAKLEDSAVYLCASSLVVAAGESGEQYFGPGTRLTVT.

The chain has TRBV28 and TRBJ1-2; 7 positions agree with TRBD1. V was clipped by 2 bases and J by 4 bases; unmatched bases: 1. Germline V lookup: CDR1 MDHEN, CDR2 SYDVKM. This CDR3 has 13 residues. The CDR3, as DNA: TGTGCCAGCAGTTTAGCAGGGGGCTATGGCTACACCTTC. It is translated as CASSLAGGYGYTF.